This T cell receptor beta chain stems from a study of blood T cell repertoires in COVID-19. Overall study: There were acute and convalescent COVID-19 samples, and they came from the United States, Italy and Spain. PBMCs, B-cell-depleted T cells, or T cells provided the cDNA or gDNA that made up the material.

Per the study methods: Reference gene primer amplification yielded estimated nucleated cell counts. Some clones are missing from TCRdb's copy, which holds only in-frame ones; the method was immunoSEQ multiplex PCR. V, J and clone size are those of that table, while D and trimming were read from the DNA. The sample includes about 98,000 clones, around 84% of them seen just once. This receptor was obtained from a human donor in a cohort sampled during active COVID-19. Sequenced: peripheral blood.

CDR3: CASSETSATNEKLFF. As DNA, the CDR3 is TGCGCCAGCAGCGAGACATCCGCAACTAATGAAAAACTGTTTTTT. The genes are TRBV5-1 and TRBJ1-4, with unresolved D. This CDR3 has 15 amino acids. Trimming removed 4 bases from V and 0 bases from J, with 10 bases in between. Germline lookup yields CDR1 SGHRS and CDR2 YFSETQ. Filled out from reference TRBV5-1 and TRBJ1-4, the complete variable domain reads KAGVTQTPRYLIKTRGQQVTLSCSPISGHRSVSWYQQTPGQGLQFLFEYFSETQRNKGNFPGRFSGRQFSNSRSEMNVSTLELGDSALYLCASSETSATNEKLFFGSGTQLSVL.